This T cell receptor (beta chain) came from a study of blood T cell repertoires in COVID-19. Overall study: There were acute and convalescent COVID-19 samples, and they came from the United States, Italy and Spain. In each case, the material was cDNA or gDNA derived from T cells, B-cell-depleted T cells, or PBMCs.

Generated by immunoSEQ multiplex PCR, the TCRdb table keeps only in-frame clones and is missing some. This sample carries some 120,000 clones, roughly 80% of them seen once, and the ten largest clones take around a quarter. CDR3 length: 17 amino acids. V was pared by 4 bases and J by 0 bases, with 16 bases between. Germline CDR1 and CDR2: MNHEY and SVGEGT. Sequencing used peripheral blood. The TCR was taken from a human donor in a cohort sampled during active COVID-19. The genes are TRBV6-2 or TRBV6-3 and TRBJ2-4, with a tentative D call TRBD2 (6 bases). Here the CDR3 DNA reads TGTGCCAGCAGTTCCTTGGGGGACTCTTTAGCCAAAAACATTCAGTACTTC. Translation gives CASSSLGDSLAKNIQYF.